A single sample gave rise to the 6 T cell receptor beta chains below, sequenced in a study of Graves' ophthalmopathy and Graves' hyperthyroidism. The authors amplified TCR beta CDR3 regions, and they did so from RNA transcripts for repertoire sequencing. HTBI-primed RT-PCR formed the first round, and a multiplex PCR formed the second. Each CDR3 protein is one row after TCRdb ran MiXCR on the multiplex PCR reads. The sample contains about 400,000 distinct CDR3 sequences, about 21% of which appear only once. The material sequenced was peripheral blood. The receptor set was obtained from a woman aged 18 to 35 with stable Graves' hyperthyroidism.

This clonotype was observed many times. In DNA form, the CDR3 reads TGTGCCAGCAGAGCGACAGGGGGGACAGGCGGCTACACCTTC. This sequence encodes CASRATGGTGGYTF. This chain uses TRBV6-1 with TRBJ1-2, with 9 bases matching TRBD1. V trimming: 6 bases; J trimming: 8 bases; junction bases outside the gene matches: 10. The germline gives CDR1 MNHNS, CDR2 SASEGT. The CDR3 totals 14 residues.

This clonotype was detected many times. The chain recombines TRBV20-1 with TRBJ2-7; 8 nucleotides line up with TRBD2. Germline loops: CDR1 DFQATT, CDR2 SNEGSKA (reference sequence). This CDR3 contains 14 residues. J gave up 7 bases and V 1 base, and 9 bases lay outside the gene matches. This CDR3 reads CSARVPGGMREQYF. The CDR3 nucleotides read TGCAGTGCTAGAGTTCCGGGAGGGATGCGGGAGCAGTACTTC.

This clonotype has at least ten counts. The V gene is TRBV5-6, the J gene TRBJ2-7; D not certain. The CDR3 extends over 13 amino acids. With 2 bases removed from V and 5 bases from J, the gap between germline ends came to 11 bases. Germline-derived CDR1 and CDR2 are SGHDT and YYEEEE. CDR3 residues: CASSFGRANEQYF. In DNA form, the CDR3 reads TGTGCCAGCAGCTTTGGACGGGCCAACGAGCAGTACTTC.

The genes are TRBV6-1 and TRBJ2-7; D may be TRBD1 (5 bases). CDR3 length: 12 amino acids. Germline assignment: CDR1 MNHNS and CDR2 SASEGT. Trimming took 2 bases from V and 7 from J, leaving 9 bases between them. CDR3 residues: CASSERGTEQYF. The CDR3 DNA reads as TGTGCCAGCAGTGAAAGGGGCACAGAGCAGTACTTC.

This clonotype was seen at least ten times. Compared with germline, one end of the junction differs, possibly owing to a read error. The CDR3 DNA reads as TGTGCCATCAAGCTTGATTCCGGGACAGGTGATACTCTAGCCAAAAACATTAAGTACTTC. Amino acids: CAIKLDSGTGDTLAKNIKYF. This chain uses TRBV7-3 with TRBJ2-4, with 8 bases lining up with TRBD1. This CDR3 spans 20 amino acids. Germline-derived CDR1 and CDR2 are SGHTA and FQGTGA.

The CDR3 DNA sequence: TGTGCCAGCTCCCCGATGGGGCTAGCGGGAAACCTCTACGAGCAGTACTTC. This codes for CASSPMGLAGNLYEQYF. The rearrangement joins TRBV18 to TRBJ2-7, with 9 bases identical to TRBD2. V lost 6 bases, J lost 3 bases, and 15 bases stayed unmatched. Germline CDR1 KGHSH, CDR2 LQKENI. The CDR3 is 17 amino acids.